What follows are 7 T cell receptor beta chains derived from one specimen sequenced in a study of vaccination effects on CD4 cells after COVID-19. On day 10 of culture, CD4+ T cells were separated out. Profiled with immunoSEQ multiplex PCR; TCRdb holds only in-frame clones, not every one. This table has tens of thousands of clones, approximately 74% appearing once. No antigens are known for them. The material sequenced was CD4+ T cells from PBMCs cultured without peptide, taken before COVID-19 vaccination. The receptors come from a human donor who had a prior SARS-CoV-2 infection.

This sequence joins TRBV30 and TRBJ2-7; 10 bases fit TRBD2. This CDR3 comprises 14 residues. J was trimmed by 2 bases and V by 4 bases; bases with no gene match: 5. Germline values: CDR1 GTSNPN, CDR2 SVGIG (reference sequence). CDR3 nucleotide sequence: TGTGCCTGGAATAAAGCGGGGGGGGCCTACGAGCAGTACTTC. This codes for CAWNKAGGAYEQYF.

This clone has more than one count but fewer than ten. This rearrangement joins TRBV27 to TRBJ2-5, with D possibly being TRBD1 (5 bases). Germline values: CDR1 MNHEY, CDR2 SMNVEV (reference sequence). The CDR3 extends over 14 amino acids. V gave up 10 bases and J gave up 4 bases, with 19 bases separating them. The CDR3 nucleotides are TGTGCCATAGGGGTGTGGGCGACGGGAGAGACCCAGTACTTC. It translates to CAIGVWATGETQYF.

V gene TRBV19 combines with J gene TRBJ2-5, with D possibly matching TRBD1 (6 bases). This CDR3 is built from 16 residues. V lost 4 bases to trimming and J lost 2 bases, with 17 bases between them. Germline lookup yields CDR1 LNHDA and CDR2 SQIVND (reference sequence). The CDR3 region is CASSKTTGTNQETQYF. In DNA, the CDR3 is TGTGCCAGTAGTAAGACCACCGGGACAAATCAAGAGACCCAGTACTTC.

As DNA, the CDR3 is TGTGCCAGTAGTATCCGACTAGCGGGACACAATGAGCAGTTCTTC. Residues: CASSIRLAGHNEQFF. The chain uses TRBV19 and TRBJ2-1, with 11 bases lining up with TRBD2. The germline gives CDR1 LNHDA, CDR2 SQIVND (reference sequence). V was pared by 3 bases and J by 5 bases, with 3 bases of the junction left unmatched. The CDR3 is 15 amino acids.

The chain carries TRBV24-1 and TRBJ2-7; D possibly uses TRBD1 or TRBD2 (6 bases each). This CDR3 is built from 17 residues. V lost 9 bases to trimming and J lost 2 bases, with 25 bases between them. Germline V gene lookup returns CDR1 KGHDR and CDR2 SFDVKD. The CDR3, as DNA: TGTGCCACCCCCGGAGGAAAGTGGGGGGCAACGGCCTACGAGCAGTACTTC. This translates into CATPGGKWGATAYEQYF.

V gene TRBV2 combines with J gene TRBJ2-2, with TRBD1 identical over 10 bases. Germline-derived CDR1 and CDR2 are SNHLY and FYNNEI. The CDR3 loop spans 15 amino acids. The J segment lost 1 base and the V segment lost 7 bases, leaving 3 bases of the junction unmatched. The CDR3: CASTRDRGNTGELFF. In DNA form, the CDR3 reads TGTGCCAGCACCCGGGACAGGGGGAACACCGGGGAGCTGTTTTTT.

The V and J genes are TRBV2 and TRBJ1-5; 10 bases fit TRBD1. Germline V gene lookup returns CDR1 SNHLY and CDR2 FYNNEI. The CDR3 is 17 amino acids. With 7 bases clipped from V and 0 bases from J, the junction kept 9 bases outside the gene matches. As DNA, the CDR3 is TGTGCCAGCAAAAGCGGACAGGGGGTGGGTAGCAATCAGCCCCAGCATTTT. It encodes CASKSGQGVGSNQPQHF.